This T cell receptor beta chain originates from a study of blood T cell repertoires in COVID-19. Overall study: T cells, B-cell-depleted T cells, or PBMCs supplied cDNA or gDNA.

CDR1 is SQVTM, CDR2 ANQGSEA, per germline. Trimming left V 1 base short and J 2 bases short, with 7 bases between. CDR3 size: 13 residues. Measured with immunoSEQ multiplex PCR; TCRdb has only the in-frame clones, and not every one. There are fewer than 350,000 clones in the sample; roughly 85% occur only once, and over 6% lies in the top ten. The sample taken for sequencing was PBMCs or T cells enriched from blood (not recorded which). The sequence came from a middle-aged woman who had recovered from COVID-19. The V gene is TRBV29-1, the J gene TRBJ2-3; D remains ambiguous. CDR3 DNA: TGCAGCGTTGAAGGTACAGACACAGATACGCAGTATTTT. This translates into CSVEGTDTDTQYF.